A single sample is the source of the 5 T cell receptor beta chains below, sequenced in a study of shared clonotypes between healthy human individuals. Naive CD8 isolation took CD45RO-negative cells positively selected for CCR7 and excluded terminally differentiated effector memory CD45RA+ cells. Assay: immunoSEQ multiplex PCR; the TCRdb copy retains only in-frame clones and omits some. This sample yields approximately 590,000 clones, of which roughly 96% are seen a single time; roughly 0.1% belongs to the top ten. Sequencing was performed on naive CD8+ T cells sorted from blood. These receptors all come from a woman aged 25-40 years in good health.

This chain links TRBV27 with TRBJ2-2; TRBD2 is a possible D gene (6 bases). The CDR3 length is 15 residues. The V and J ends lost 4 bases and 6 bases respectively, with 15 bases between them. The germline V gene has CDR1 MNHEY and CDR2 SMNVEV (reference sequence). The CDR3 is CASSSAGDGAGELFF. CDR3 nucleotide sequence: TGTGCCAGCAGTTCAGCGGGTGATGGGGCCGGGGAGCTGTTTTTT.

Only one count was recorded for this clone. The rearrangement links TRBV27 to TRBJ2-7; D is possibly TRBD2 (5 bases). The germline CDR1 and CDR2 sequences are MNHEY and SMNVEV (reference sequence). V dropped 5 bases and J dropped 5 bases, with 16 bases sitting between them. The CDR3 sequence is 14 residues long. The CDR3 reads CASSPRIGVHEQYF. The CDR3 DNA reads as TGTGCCAGCAGTCCCAGGATCGGGGTCCACGAGCAGTACTTC.

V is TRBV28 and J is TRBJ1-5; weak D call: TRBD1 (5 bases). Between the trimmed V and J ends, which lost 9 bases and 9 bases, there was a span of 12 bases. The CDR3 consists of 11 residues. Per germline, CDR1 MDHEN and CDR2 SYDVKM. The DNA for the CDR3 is TGTGCCAGTTCCGGGGACCGGCCCCAGCATTTT. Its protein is CASSGDRPQHF.

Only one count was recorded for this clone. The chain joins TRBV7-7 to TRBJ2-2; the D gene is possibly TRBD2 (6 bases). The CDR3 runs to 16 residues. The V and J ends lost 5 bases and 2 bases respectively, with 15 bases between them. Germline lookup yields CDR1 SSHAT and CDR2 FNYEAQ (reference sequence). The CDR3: CASSAGSGLNTGELFF. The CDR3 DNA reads TGTGCCAGCAGCGCAGGATCGGGACTTAACACCGGGGAGCTGTTTTTT. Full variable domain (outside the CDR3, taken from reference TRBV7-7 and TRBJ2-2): GAGVSQSPRYKVTKRGQDVTLRCDPISSHATLYWYQQALGQGPEFLTYFNYEAQPDKSGLPSDRFSAERPEGSISTLTIQRTEQRDSAMYRCASSAGSGLNTGELFFGEGSRLTVL.

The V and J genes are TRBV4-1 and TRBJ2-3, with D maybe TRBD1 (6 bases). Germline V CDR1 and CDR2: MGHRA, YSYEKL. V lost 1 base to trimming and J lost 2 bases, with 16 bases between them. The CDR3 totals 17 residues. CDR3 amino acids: CASSQGRAYRDTDTQYF. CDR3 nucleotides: TGCGCCAGCAGCCAAGGGCGGGCGTACAGGGACACAGATACGCAGTATTTT.